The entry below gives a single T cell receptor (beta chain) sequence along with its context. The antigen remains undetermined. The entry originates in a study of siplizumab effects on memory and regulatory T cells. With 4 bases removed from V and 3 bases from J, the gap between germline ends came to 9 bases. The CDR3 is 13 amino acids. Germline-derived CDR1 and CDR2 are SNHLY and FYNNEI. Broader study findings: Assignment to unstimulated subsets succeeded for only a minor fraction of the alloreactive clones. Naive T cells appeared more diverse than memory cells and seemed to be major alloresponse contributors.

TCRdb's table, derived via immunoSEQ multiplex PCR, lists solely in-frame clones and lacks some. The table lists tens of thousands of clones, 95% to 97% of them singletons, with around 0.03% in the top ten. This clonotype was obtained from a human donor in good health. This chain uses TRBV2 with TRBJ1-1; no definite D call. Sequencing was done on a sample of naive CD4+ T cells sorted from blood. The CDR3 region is CASSVDLDTEAFF. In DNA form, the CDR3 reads TGTGCCAGCAGTGTTGACTTAGACACTGAAGCTTTCTTT.